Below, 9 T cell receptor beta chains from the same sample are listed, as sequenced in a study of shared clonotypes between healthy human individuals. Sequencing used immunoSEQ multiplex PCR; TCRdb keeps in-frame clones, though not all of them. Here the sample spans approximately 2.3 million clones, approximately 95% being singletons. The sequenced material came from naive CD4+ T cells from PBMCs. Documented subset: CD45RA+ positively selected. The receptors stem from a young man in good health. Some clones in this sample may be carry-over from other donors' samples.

CDR3 bases: TGTGCCAGCAGTGATAGGACAGACACCGGGGAGCTGTTTTTT. Translation: CASSDRTDTGELFF. This chain links TRBV2 with TRBJ2-2; D perhaps matches TRBD1 (6 bases). V dropped 3 bases and J dropped 3 bases, with 8 bases sitting between them. The germline CDR1 and CDR2 sequences are SNHLY and FYNNEI. The CDR3 sequence is 14 residues long.

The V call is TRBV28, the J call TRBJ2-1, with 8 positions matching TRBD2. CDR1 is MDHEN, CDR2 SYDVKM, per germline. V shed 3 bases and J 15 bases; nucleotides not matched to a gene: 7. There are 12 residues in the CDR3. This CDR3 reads CASSLGSGLVFF. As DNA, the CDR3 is TGTGCCAGCAGTTTGGGTTCGGGACTAGTGTTCTTC. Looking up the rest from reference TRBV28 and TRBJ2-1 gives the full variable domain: DVKVTQSSRYLVKRTGEKVFLECVQDMDHENMFWYRQDPGLGLRLIYFSYDVKMKEKGDIPEGYSVSREKKERFSLILESASTNQTSMYLCASSLGSGLVFFGPGTRLTVL.

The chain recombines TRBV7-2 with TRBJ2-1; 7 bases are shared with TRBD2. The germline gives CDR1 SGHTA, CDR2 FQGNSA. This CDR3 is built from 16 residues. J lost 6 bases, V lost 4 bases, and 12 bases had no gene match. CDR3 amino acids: CASSSPPGTGGNEQFF. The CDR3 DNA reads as TGTGCCAGCAGCTCCCCGCCGGGTACGGGGGGCAATGAGCAGTTCTTC.

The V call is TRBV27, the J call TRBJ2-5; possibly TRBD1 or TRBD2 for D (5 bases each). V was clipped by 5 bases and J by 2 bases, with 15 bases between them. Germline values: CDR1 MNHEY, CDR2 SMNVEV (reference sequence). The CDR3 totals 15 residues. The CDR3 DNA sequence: TGTGCCAGCAGTCCGAGGGACGGTGCACAAGAGACCCAGTACTTC. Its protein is CASSPRDGAQETQYF.

The CDR3 nucleotides are TGTGCCAGCAGTTCGGACGGGACCCTCGAGCAGTACTTC. This gives the protein CASSSDGTLEQYF. The chain is built from TRBV28 and TRBJ2-7; D assignment may be TRBD1 or TRBD2 (5 bases each). This CDR3 is 13 amino acids long. The V end was cut by 4 bases, the J end by 6 bases, with 13 bases between. Germline assignment: CDR1 MDHEN and CDR2 SYDVKM.

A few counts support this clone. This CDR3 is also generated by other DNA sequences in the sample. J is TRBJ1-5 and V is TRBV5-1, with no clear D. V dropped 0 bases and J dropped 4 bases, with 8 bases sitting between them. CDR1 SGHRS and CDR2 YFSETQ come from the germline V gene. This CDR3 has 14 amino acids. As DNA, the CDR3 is TGCGCCAGCAGCTTGGCGGCTGGAAATCAGCCCCAGCATTTT. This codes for CASSLAAGNQPQHF.

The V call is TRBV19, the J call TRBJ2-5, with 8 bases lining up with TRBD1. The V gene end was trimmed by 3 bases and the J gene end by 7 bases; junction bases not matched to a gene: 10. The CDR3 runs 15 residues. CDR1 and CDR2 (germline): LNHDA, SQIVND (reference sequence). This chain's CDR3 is CASSISDRAGGTQYF. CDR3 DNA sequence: TGTGCCAGTAGTATTTCGGACAGGGCCGGGGGGACCCAGTACTTC. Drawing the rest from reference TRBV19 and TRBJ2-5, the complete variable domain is DGGITQSPKYLFRKEGQNVTLSCEQNLNHDAMYWYRQDPGQGLRLIYYSQIVNDFQKGDIAEGYSVSREKKESFPLTVTSAQKNPTAFYLCASSISDRAGGTQYFGPGTRLLVL.

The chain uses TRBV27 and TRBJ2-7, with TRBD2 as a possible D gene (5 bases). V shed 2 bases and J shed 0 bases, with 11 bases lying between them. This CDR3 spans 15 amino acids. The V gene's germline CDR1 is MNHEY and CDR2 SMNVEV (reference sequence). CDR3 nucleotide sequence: TGTGCCAGCAGTTTAGAGGGCCGTTACTCCTACGAGCAGTACTTC. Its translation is CASSLEGRYSYEQYF.

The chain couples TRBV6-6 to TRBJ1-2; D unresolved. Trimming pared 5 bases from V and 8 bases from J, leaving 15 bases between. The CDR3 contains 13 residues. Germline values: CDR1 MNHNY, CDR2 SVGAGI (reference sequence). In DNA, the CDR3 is TGTGCCAGCAGTCAGGACCCTATAGGCGGCTACACCTTC. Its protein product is CASSQDPIGGYTF.